This T cell receptor (beta chain) appears in the sequencing data of a study of T cell repertoires in cytomegalovirus infection. This clonotype was seen ten or more times. TCRdb processed the reads anew with MiXCR; each CDR3 protein has one entry. The sample records about 450,000 distinct CDR3 sequences, approximately 33% being singletons. Sequencing input: PBMCs. The sequence came from a human donor in good health (CMV status not recorded). Some clones in this sample may be carry-over from other donors' samples.

The CDR3 spells CASSLLAGVDEQFF. The CDR3 nucleotides read TGTGCCAGCAGCTTACTAGCGGGGGTGGATGAGCAGTTCTTC. The rearrangement joins TRBV11-2 to TRBJ2-1, with 10 bases that match TRBD2. CDR1 and CDR2 (germline): SGHAT, FQNNGV. The trim removed 2 bases at V and 8 bases at J, leaving 3 bases unmatched. The CDR3 loop spans 14 amino acids.